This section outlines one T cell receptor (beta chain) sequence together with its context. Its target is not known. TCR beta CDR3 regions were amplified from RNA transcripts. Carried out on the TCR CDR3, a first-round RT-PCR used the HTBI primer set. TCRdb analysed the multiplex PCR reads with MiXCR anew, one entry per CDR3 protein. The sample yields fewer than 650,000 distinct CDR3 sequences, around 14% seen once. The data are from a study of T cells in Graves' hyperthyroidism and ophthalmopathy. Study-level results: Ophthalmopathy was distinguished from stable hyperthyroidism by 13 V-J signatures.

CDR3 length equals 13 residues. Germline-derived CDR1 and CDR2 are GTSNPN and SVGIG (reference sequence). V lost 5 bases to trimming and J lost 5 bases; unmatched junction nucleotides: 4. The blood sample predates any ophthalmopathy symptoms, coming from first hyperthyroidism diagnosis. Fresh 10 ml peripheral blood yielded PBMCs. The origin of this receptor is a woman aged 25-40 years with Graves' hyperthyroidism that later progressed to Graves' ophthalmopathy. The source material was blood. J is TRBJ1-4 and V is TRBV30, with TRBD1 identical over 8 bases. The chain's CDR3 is CAWWTGPNEKLFF. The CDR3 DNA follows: TGTGCCTGGTGGACAGGGCCCAATGAAAAACTGTTTTTT.